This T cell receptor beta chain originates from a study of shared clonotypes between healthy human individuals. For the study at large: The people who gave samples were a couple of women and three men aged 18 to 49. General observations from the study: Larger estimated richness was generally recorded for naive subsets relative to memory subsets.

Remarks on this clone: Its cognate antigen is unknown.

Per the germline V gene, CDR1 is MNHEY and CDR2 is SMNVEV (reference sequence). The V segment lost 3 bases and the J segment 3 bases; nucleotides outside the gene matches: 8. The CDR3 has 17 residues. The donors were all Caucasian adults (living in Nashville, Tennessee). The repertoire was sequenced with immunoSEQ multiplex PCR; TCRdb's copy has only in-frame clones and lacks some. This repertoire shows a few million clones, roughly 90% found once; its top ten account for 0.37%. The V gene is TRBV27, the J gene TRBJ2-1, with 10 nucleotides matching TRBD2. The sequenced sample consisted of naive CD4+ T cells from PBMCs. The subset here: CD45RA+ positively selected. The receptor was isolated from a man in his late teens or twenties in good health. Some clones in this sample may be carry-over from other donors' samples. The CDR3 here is CASSFLAGVPLYNEQFF. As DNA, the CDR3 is TGTGCCAGCAGTTTTCTAGCGGGAGTCCCCCTCTACAATGAGCAGTTCTTC.